Shown below are 17 T cell receptor beta chains from a single sample sequenced in a study of Ad26.COV2.S vaccination and SARS-CoV-2 variants. Treatment indicated: some 20 received Ad26.COV2.S at low or high dose, single or two shots; several received placebo; per-sample allocation not given. Sampling was performed 63 days after the first vaccine or placebo injection. Generated by immunoSEQ multiplex PCR, the TCRdb table keeps only in-frame clones and is missing some. The repertoire consists of hundreds of thousands of clones, with approximately 92% occurring once and the leading ten covering over 2%. Source: peripheral blood, taken in a trial of Ad26.COV2.S vaccine versus placebo. All receptors derive from a person aged 18-65 years who received the Ad26.COV2.S COVID-19 vaccine or a placebo.

V usage is TRBV3-1 (or the pseudogene TRBV3-2) and J usage is TRBJ1-1, with D perhaps matching TRBD1 (6 bases). Per the germline V gene, CDR1 is LGHDT and CDR2 is YNNKEL (reference sequence). Trimming took off 5 bases at V and 4 bases at J, with 11 bases between the two ends. The CDR3 consists of 13 residues. Here the CDR3 reads CASSSRRGTEAFF. The CDR3 nucleotides are TGTGCCAGCAGCTCACGCAGGGGCACTGAAGCTTTCTTT.

The gene calls are TRBV5-1 and TRBJ1-2; perhaps TRBD1 as D (6 bases). V was shortened by 1 base and J by 6 bases, with 13 bases between the two germline ends. CDR1 and CDR2 (germline): SGHRS, YFSETQ. This CDR3 has 14 amino acids. The CDR3 coding sequence is TGCGCCAGCAGCTTGTTGGAGGGGGTGGATGGCTACACCTTC. Translated: CASSLLEGVDGYTF.

CDR3 protein: CAISGQGDPSNQPQHF. In DNA, the CDR3 is TGTGCCATCAGCGGACAGGGGGACCCTAGCAATCAGCCCCAGCATTTT. The gene calls are TRBV10-3 and TRBJ1-5, with TRBD1 matching 10 bases. The CDR3 spans 16 residues. The trim removed 6 bases at V and 0 bases at J, leaving 5 bases unmatched. Germline CDR1 and CDR2: ENHRY and SYGVKD.

V and J are TRBV12-2 and TRBJ2-1; the DNA was not used to check the table's D call, TRBD2. TRBV12-2 is a pseudogene. The CDR3 totals 20 residues. DNA of the CDR3: TGTGCAAGTCGCGCCCAACTAGCGGGAGGGGGAAAGAGCTCCTACAATGAGCAGTTCTTC. Residues: CASRAQLAGGGKSSYNEQFF.

DNA of the CDR3: TGCGCCAGCAGCTCTTCACTAGCGTCTTACAATGAGCAGTTCTTC. It codes for CASSSSLASYNEQFF. The chain recombines TRBV5-1 with TRBJ2-1, with 7 bases fitting TRBD2. CDR3 length: 15 residues. Germline V gene data show CDR1 as SGHRS and CDR2 as YFSETQ. Trimming took 3 bases from V and 4 from J; bases not matched to a gene: 7.

This rearrangement joins TRBV5-4 to TRBJ2-1, with TRBD2 matching over 13 bases. The CDR3 covers 18 residues. The germline gives CDR1 SGHNT, CDR2 YYREEE (reference sequence). Trimming at V came to 4 bases and at J to 8 bases, leaving 15 bases not matched to a gene. The CDR3 region has the DNA TGTGCCAGCAGCCGTCCTCAAAAACTAGCGGGAGGGCCCCATGAGCAGTTCTTC. Its protein is CASSRPQKLAGGPHEQFF.

This clone was picked up a small number of times. The J gene is TRBJ1-2, the V gene TRBV30; D uncertain. This CDR3 is built from 14 residues. V was trimmed by 6 bases and J by 0 bases, leaving 14 bases between them. Germline values: CDR1 GTSNPN, CDR2 SVGIG (reference sequence). CDR3 sequence reads: CACFNFGTNYGYTF. In DNA, the CDR3 is TGTGCCTGCTTCAACTTCGGGACTAACTATGGCTACACCTTC.

The chain couples TRBV5-6 to TRBJ1-5; TRBD1 aligns across 7 bases. This CDR3 comprises 16 residues. V lost 0 bases and J lost 3; bases outside the gene matches: 6. Germline values: CDR1 SGHDT, CDR2 YYEEEE. For the CDR3, the DNA is TGTGCCAGCAGCTTGGGACAGGGACAATTCAATCAGCCCCAGCATTTT. It translates to CASSLGQGQFNQPQHF.

This clone was counted a single time. The chain links TRBV11-2 to TRBJ2-3, with D tentatively TRBD1 (6 bases). The CDR3 loop spans 16 amino acids. Germline loops: CDR1 SGHAT, CDR2 FQNNGV. The V gene lost 5 bases and the J gene lost 2 bases, with 17 bases spanning the gap. CDR3 in DNA: TGTGCCAGCAGCGTCAGACAGGTCGCCATCACAGATACGCAGTATTTT. Translating gives CASSVRQVAITDTQYF. Based on the CDR3 plus reference TRBV11-2 and TRBJ2-3, the full variable domain is EAGVAQSPRYKIIEKRQSVAFWCNPISGHATLYWYQQILGQGPKLLIQFQNNGVVDDSQLPKDRFSAERLKGVDSTLKIQPAKLEDSAVYLCASSVRQVAITDTQYFGPGTRLTVL.

V gene TRBV5-4 combines with J gene TRBJ2-1; TRBD2 is a possible D gene (7 bases). Deletions cut 4 bases from V and 1 base from J, with 12 bases between. Germline V gives CDR1 SGHNT, CDR2 YYREEE (reference sequence). The CDR3 runs to 15 residues. Written as DNA, the CDR3 is TGTGCCAGCAGCGAGGGGGGAGGGTCCTACAATGAGCAGTTCTTC. This translates into CASSEGGGSYNEQFF.

The chain couples TRBV4-1 to TRBJ2-1; D may be TRBD2 (6 bases). The CDR3 covers 14 residues. Germline V gene sequence: CDR1 MGHRA, CDR2 YSYEKL. V was clipped by 3 bases and J by 7 bases, with 13 bases between them. The DNA for the CDR3 is TGCGCCAGCAGCCAGGTTCTAGCGCGGAATGAGCAGTTCTTC. This translates into CASSQVLARNEQFF.

The J gene is TRBJ1-1, the V gene TRBV29-1; D not certain. The CDR3 extends over 10 amino acids. Germline V CDR1 and CDR2: SQVTM, ANQGSEA. V dropped 0 bases and J dropped 10 bases, with 6 bases sitting between them. The CDR3 region is CSVEDLGAFF. In nucleotides, the CDR3 is TGCAGCGTTGAAGATCTAGGAGCTTTCTTT.

V usage is TRBV10-3 and J usage is TRBJ2-3; possible D gene TRBD2, 6 bases. The germline V gene encodes CDR1 ENHRY and CDR2 SYGVKD. There are 14 residues in the CDR3. Trimming took off 6 bases at V and 4 bases at J, with 14 bases between the two ends. In DNA form, the CDR3 reads TGTGCCATCAGGAACAGCGGGCGCGCAGATACGCAGTATTTT. It translates to CAIRNSGRADTQYF.

This chain uses TRBV27 with TRBJ2-1, with 9 bases lining up with TRBD2. Germline V CDR1 and CDR2: MNHEY, SMNVEV (reference sequence). The CDR3 extends over 16 amino acids. V was clipped by 0 bases and J by 4 bases; unmatched bases: 4. CDR3 protein: CASSLSRGGPYNEQFF. CDR3 coding DNA: TGTGCCAGCAGTTTATCGCGGGGGGGGCCTTACAATGAGCAGTTCTTC.

Only a few counts were recorded for this clone. This sequence joins TRBV3-1 (or the pseudogene TRBV3-2) and TRBJ1-5; weak D call: TRBD1 (6 bases). The germline V gene encodes CDR1 LGHDT and CDR2 YNNKEL (reference sequence). This CDR3 has 15 residues. V was pared by 4 bases and J by 3 bases, with 13 bases between. CDR3 nucleotides: TGTGCCAGCAGCCCAGGGGTCGGGCCCAATCAGCCCCAGCATTTT. Translating gives CASSPGVGPNQPQHF.

The chain uses TRBV13 and TRBJ2-3, with D unresolved. The V and J ends lost 4 bases and 6 bases respectively, with 11 bases between them. CDR1 is PRHDT and CDR2 is FYEKMQ in the germline V gene (reference sequence). CDR3 size: 13 residues. CDR3: CASSSENQDTQYF. In nucleotides, the CDR3 is TGTGCCAGCAGCTCGGAGAATCAGGATACGCAGTATTTT.

The chain joins TRBV5-4 to TRBJ2-3, with D possibly matching TRBD2 (6 bases). CDR1 and CDR2 from the germline V gene are SGHNT and YYREEE (reference sequence). The CDR3 consists of 15 residues. V lost 4 bases and J lost 2, with 14 bases in between. CDR3 nucleotide sequence: TGTGCCAGCAGCCAGCCGGCGGGGTACACAGATACGCAGTATTTT. Encoded protein: CASSQPAGYTDTQYF. Combining the CDR3 with reference TRBV5-4 and TRBJ2-3 gives the whole variable domain ETGVTQSPTHLIKTRGQQVTLRCSSQSGHNTVSWYQQALGQGPQFIFQYYREEENGRGNFPPRFSGLQFPNYSSELNVNALELDDSALYLCASSQPAGYTDTQYFGPGTRLTVL.